Included here is one TCR beta chain sequence, with context. Which antigen it targets is not known. Nothing much larger sits one base from this clone, and base qualities are not available. The entry originates in a study of T cell repertoires in enteric fever (dated by TCRdb to the late 2010s). At the level of the whole study: The study reconstructed the Salmonella-specific repertoire of circulating effector CD4+ T cells from volunteers experimentally challenged with Salmonella Typhi or Paratyphi A. Tetramers loaded with CdtB(105-125) peptide variants (SP110Y, ST110H) were used to stain T cells, including ex vivo. Circulating effector CD4+ T cells responding to Salmonella infection were identified by mass cytometry. Live fluorescence barcoding was joined in the study by mass cytometry, by T cell receptor sequencing and by unbiased single-cell cloning.

V is pared back by 5 bases and J by 5 bases, with 16 bases lying between the germline termini. CDR1 is given as SGHRS and CDR2 as YFSETQ, both from the germline V gene. Its CDR3 holds 14 amino acids, cysteine through phenylalanine. The kept DNA is CDR3 alone, 42 bases in frame from the first base. General findings and caveats noted by the study authors: The study pinpointed HlyE and CdtB as immunodominant T cell antigens specific to S. Typhi and S. Paratyphi A. Single amino acid variations in the immunodominant proteins CdtB and PhoN appeared to drive accumulation of T cells not cross-reacting between serovars. Among the expanded clonotypes were cross-reactive responses to distantly related Salmonella serovars, as well as clones that recognized antigens found only in S. Typhi or S. Paratyphi A.

Instrument on record: Illumina MiSeq. The public reads were reprocessed in TCRdb via fastp at Q25 and MiXCR, keeping in-frame beta chains. Each record represents a unique CDR3 protein, reported with the most common genes and DNA among its rows. The sample table records 1,300 to 1,500 distinct CDR3 sequences; under 40% of these occur just once. The ten largest clonotypes hold about 21% of the sample. The rearranged segments are TRBV5-1 and TRBJ2-5; a tentative D match to TRBD2 spans 6 bases. The clonotype comes from a human donor with Salmonella enteric fever, either typhoid or paratyphoid (not recorded which). The sample consisted of CCR7- CD38- CD4+ T cells from PBMCs. In nucleotides, the sequence is TGCGCCAGCAGGCCCGGAGGGGCCAGGGAGACCCAGTACTTC. The encoded protein is CASRPGGARETQYF.